Presented here are 17 T cell receptor beta chains from one specimen sequenced in a study of OX40 agonist ivuxolimab in advanced cancers. Profiled with immunoSEQ multiplex PCR; TCRdb holds only in-frame clones, not every one. Of about 69,000 clones listed, 90% are singletons. Sequencing used CD4+ or CD8+ T cells sorted from blood, obtained in a trial of the OX40 agonist ivuxolimab. These receptors all stem from an adult with an advanced solid tumor such as melanoma, head and neck, liver or kidney cancer.

This clone has only one observation. V is TRBV11-2 and J is TRBJ1-5; D remains ambiguous. V was cut by 4 bases and J by 0 bases, with 7 bases left in between. Germline V CDR1 and CDR2: SGHAT, FQNNGV. CDR3 size: 14 residues. CDR3 in amino acids: CASSSVNSNQPQHF. Here the CDR3 DNA reads TGTGCCAGCAGCTCCGTGAATAGCAATCAGCCCCAGCATTTT. Variable domain in full (rest from reference TRBV11-2 and TRBJ1-5): EAGVAQSPRYKIIEKRQSVAFWCNPISGHATLYWYQQILGQGPKLLIQFQNNGVVDDSQLPKDRFSAERLKGVDSTLKIQPAKLEDSAVYLCASSSVNSNQPQHFGDGTRLSIL.

The genes are TRBV6-5 and TRBJ1-2; 9 nucleotides agree with TRBD1. The junction had 7 bases not matched to a gene; V was cut back by 4 bases and J by 10 bases. The length of the CDR3 is 13 residues. CDR1 is MNHEY, CDR2 SVGAGI, per germline. The CDR3 loop reads CASSSDRGYVYTF. CDR3 DNA: TGTGCCAGCAGTTCAGACAGGGGGTACGTCTACACCTTC.

The chain is built from TRBV11-2 and TRBJ2-1, with D unresolved. V was cut by 2 bases and J by 8 bases, with 16 bases left in between. The length of the CDR3 is 15 residues. The germline V gene encodes CDR1 SGHAT and CDR2 FQNNGV. The CDR3 reads CASSLKFEAVDEQFF. The CDR3 coding sequence is TGTGCCAGCAGCTTAAAATTTGAGGCGGTCGATGAGCAGTTCTTC.

The chain links TRBV7-2 to TRBJ2-5; D is perhaps TRBD2 (6 bases). Germline CDR1 is SGHTA and CDR2 is FQGNSA. V was pared by 5 bases and J by 7 bases, with 20 bases between. This CDR3 is built from 15 residues. The CDR3 region is CASSPQWNPGVTQYF. In nucleotides, the CDR3 is TGTGCCAGCAGCCCGCAGTGGAACCCGGGGGTGACCCAGTACTTC.

The V and J genes are TRBV9 and TRBJ2-1, with D unclear. CDR3 length equals 14 residues. Trimming pared 7 bases from V and 4 bases from J, leaving 15 bases between. Germline CDR1 and CDR2: SGDLS and YYNGEE. The CDR3: CASSDLAEYNEQFF. In DNA form, the CDR3 reads TGTGCCAGCTCCGATTTGGCGGAGTACAATGAGCAGTTCTTC.

This chain connects TRBV7-2 to TRBJ2-7; 9 bases agree with TRBD1. The length of the CDR3 is 15 residues. CDR1 is SGHTA and CDR2 is FQGNSA in the germline V gene. The junction had 10 bases not matched to a gene; V was cut back by 5 bases and J by 5 bases. The CDR3 protein is CASSPRQGGTNEQYF. CDR3 in DNA: TGTGCCAGCAGCCCACGACAGGGGGGGACCAACGAGCAGTACTTC.

The V gene is TRBV7-2, the J gene TRBJ2-5; D uncertain. Germline V CDR1 and CDR2: SGHTA, FQGNSA. This CDR3 contains 15 residues. The V end lost 1 base, the J end lost 4 bases, and 13 bases lay between the germline ends. CDR3 protein: CASSLEMNPRETQYF. CDR3 nucleotide sequence: TGTGCCAGCAGCTTAGAAATGAACCCAAGAGAGACCCAGTACTTC.

The chain has TRBV11-3 and TRBJ2-2; D call uncertain. V lost 5 bases and J lost 6, with 13 bases in between. There are 14 residues in the CDR3. The germline V gene has CDR1 SGHNT and CDR2 YENEEA. This CDR3 reads CASSPRVGAGELFF. CDR3 nucleotides: TGTGCCAGCAGCCCACGGGTGGGTGCCGGGGAGCTGTTTTTT.

The chain joins TRBV18 to TRBJ1-4, with D possibly TRBD1 on 5 matching bases. Germline V CDR1 and CDR2: KGHSH, LQKENI. V shed 3 bases and J shed 8 bases, with 13 bases lying between them. This CDR3 is 14 amino acids long. The CDR3 region is CASSPGEWDEKLFF. Here the CDR3 DNA reads TGTGCCAGCTCACCTGGGGAGTGGGACGAAAAACTGTTTTTT.

The V and J genes are TRBV7-2 and TRBJ2-7; 9 nucleotides line up with TRBD1. The V and J ends lost 5 bases and 5 bases, in that order; junction bases with no gene match: 10. Germline V lookup: CDR1 SGHTA, CDR2 FQGNSA. This CDR3 has 15 residues. As DNA, the CDR3 is TGTGCCAGCAGCCTCTCGGGGACAGGGAGGAACGAGCAGTACTTC. It encodes CASSLSGTGRNEQYF.

The chain combines TRBV7-6 with TRBJ2-2; no firm D call. CDR1 and CDR2 (germline): SGHVS, FNYEAQ. Trimming stripped 1 base from V and 4 bases from J, with 4 bases between. This CDR3 is built from 13 residues. CDR3 region: CASSLGPTGELFF. In DNA, the CDR3 is TGTGCCAGCAGCTTAGGGCCCACCGGGGAGCTGTTTTTT.

The V and J genes are TRBV25-1 and TRBJ1-4; D gene ambiguous. V lost 2 bases and J lost 8, with 12 bases in between. CDR1 is MGHDK and CDR2 is SYGVNS in the germline V gene. The length of the CDR3 is 14 residues. The CDR3 bases are TGTGCCAGCAGTGAAATAGGCACAAACGAAAAACTGTTTTTT. Amino acids: CASSEIGTNEKLFF.

This clone was counted between two and nine times. This rearrangement joins TRBV19 to TRBJ1-2; the D gene is possibly TRBD1 (5 bases). Germline CDR1 LNHDA, CDR2 SQIVND (reference sequence). The CDR3 is 15 amino acids. Trimming stripped 5 bases from V and 4 bases from J, with 17 bases between. DNA for the CDR3: TGTGCCAGTAGTCCTACAAGGACATTCCTCTATGGCTACACCTTC. This encodes CASSPTRTFLYGYTF.

The chain links TRBV7-3 to TRBJ2-5, with a weak D call TRBD2 (5 bases). V gave up 2 bases and J gave up 4 bases, with 14 bases separating them. Germline CDR1 reads SGHTA; CDR2 reads FQGTGA. This CDR3 region has 15 residues. CDR3 in DNA: TGTGCCAGCAGCTTACTGGGAGCGATTGGAGAGACCCAGTACTTC. It encodes CASSLLGAIGETQYF.

J is TRBJ2-1 and V is TRBV7-8; D is ambiguous. CDR1 and CDR2 (germline): SGHVS, FQNEAQ. Trimming cost V 1 base and J 10 bases, with 11 bases left between them. The CDR3 has 13 residues. CDR3 protein: CASSLGLRNEQFF. The CDR3 DNA is TGTGCCAGCAGCTTAGGGTTGAGGAACGAGCAGTTCTTC.

The chain links TRBV28 to TRBJ2-1, with 9 bases fitting TRBD2. V lost 6 bases to trimming and J lost 4 bases; unmatched junction nucleotides: 10. CDR1 is MDHEN and CDR2 is SYDVKM in the germline V gene. The CDR3 length is 16 residues. This CDR3 is CASRVAGTSRYNEQFF. The CDR3 nucleotides are TGTGCCAGCAGAGTTGCGGGGACTAGCAGATACAATGAGCAGTTCTTC.

V gene TRBV23-1 combines with J gene TRBJ2-7, with 11 bases lining up with TRBD2. Being an ORF, TRBV23-1 has a function that is uncertain. This CDR3 has 15 amino acids. J was trimmed by 6 bases and V by 8 bases; bases with no gene match: 12. The chain's CDR3 is CASRGTSGVNAEQYF. The CDR3 coding sequence is TGCGCCAGCCGGGGGACTAGCGGTGTTAACGCCGAGCAGTACTTC.